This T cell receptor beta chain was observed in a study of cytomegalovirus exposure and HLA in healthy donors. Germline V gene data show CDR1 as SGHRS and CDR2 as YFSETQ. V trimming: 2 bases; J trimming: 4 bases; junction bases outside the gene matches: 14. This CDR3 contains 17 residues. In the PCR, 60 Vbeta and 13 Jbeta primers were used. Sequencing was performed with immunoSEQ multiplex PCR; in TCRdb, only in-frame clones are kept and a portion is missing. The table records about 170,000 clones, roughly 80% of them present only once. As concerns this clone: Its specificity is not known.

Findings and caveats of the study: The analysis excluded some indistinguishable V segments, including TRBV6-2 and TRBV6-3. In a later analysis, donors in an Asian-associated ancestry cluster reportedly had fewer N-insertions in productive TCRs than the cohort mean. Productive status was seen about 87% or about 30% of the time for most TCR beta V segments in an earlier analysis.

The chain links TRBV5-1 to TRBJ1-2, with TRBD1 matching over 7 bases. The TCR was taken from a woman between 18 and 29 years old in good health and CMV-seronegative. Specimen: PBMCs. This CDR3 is CASSFGQETGPIYGYTF. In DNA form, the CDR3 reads TGCGCCAGCAGCTTTGGTCAGGAGACAGGGCCGATCTATGGCTACACCTTC.